This T cell receptor beta chain was observed in a study of immune cell composition in non-small cell lung cancer. V lost 3 bases, J lost 5 bases, and 13 bases lay in between. Germline CDR1 is SGHTA and CDR2 is FQGNSA. The CDR3 is 14 residues long. This clone was recorded only once. Normal lung was taken at the farthest possible site, at least 3 cm from tumour. Assay used: immunoSEQ multiplex PCR; TCRdb lists only in-frame clones, some missing. The sample holds roughly 3,000 clones, 65% to 85% seen once. This TCR was recovered from a human donor with non-small cell lung cancer. The sequenced sample was non-adjacent lung tissue. V is TRBV7-2 and J is TRBJ1-1, with D tentatively TRBD1 (6 bases). In nucleotides, the CDR3 is TGTGCCAGCAGCTTTTACGAGGGGGGGACTGAAGCTTTCTTT. Translating it yields CASSFYEGGTEAFF.